What follows are 18 T cell receptor beta chains derived from one specimen sequenced in a study of blood T cell repertoires in COVID-19 (dated by TCRdb to 2020 to 2022). Library method: the immunoSEQ multiplex PCR assay. The immuneACCESS repertoire file appears here via TCRdb, limited to in-frame rearrangements. These files lack a portion of the clones; in checked studies, under half of the deficit traces to unresolved V genes, and the cause of the others is not known. Here the sample has 310,000 or so clones; around 90% occur a single time. 1.1% of the sample is held by the ten biggest clonotypes. The source material was PBMCs or T cells enriched from blood (not recorded which). The receptors derive from a woman aged 25 to 39 who had recovered from COVID-19.

This clone was found once. The rearrangement links TRBV5-4 to TRBJ2-2; possible D gene TRBD1, 5 bases. V was shortened by 4 bases and J by 5 bases, with 21 bases between the two germline ends. The CDR3 sequence is 17 residues long. The germline CDR1 and CDR2 sequences are SGHNT and YYREEE (reference sequence). The CDR3 DNA sequence: TGTGCCAGCAGCCCAAAGGGGCGCGGAGATGGGACCGGGGAGCTGTTTTTT. Residues: CASSPKGRGDGTGELFF.

For the CDR3, the DNA is TGTGCCTGGAGAGCTCCAGGTCGCAATCAGCCCCAGCATTTT. Translating gives CAWRAPGRNQPQHF. The chain joins TRBV30 to TRBJ1-5; no reliable D call. V lost 3 bases, J lost 2 bases, and 11 bases lay in between. This CDR3 region has 14 residues. From germline, CDR1 is GTSNPN and CDR2 SVGIG (reference sequence).

The V call is TRBV13, the J call TRBJ1-2; TRBD1 aligns across 7 bases. The germline V gene has CDR1 PRHDT and CDR2 FYEKMQ (reference sequence). The CDR3 has 14 residues. With V trimmed by 5 bases and J by 4 bases, 7 bases remained unmatched. Written as DNA, the CDR3 is TGTGCCAGCAGCCGGGGCCGGGACAGCTATGGCTACACCTTC. Translated: CASSRGRDSYGYTF.

This clone was recorded once. The chain couples TRBV28 to TRBJ2-7, with 12 bases fitting TRBD1. Germline CDR1 MDHEN, CDR2 SYDVKM. Trimming removed 5 bases from V and 4 bases from J; junction bases left unmatched: 6. The CDR3 spans 15 residues. The CDR3, as DNA: TGTGCCAGCAGTCCGGGGACAGGGGGCTTTTACGAGCAGTACTTC. Residues: CASSPGTGGFYEQYF.

This chain joins TRBV29-1 and TRBJ1-6; tentatively, D is TRBD1 (5 bases). The V gene lost 6 bases and the J gene lost 8 bases, with 20 bases spanning the gap. This CDR3 contains 15 residues. Germline CDR1 reads SQVTM; CDR2 reads ANQGSEA. The CDR3 DNA reads as TGCAGCGTCTCTTGGGGGGTATCACAGGATTCACCCCTCCACTTT. Translating it yields CSVSWGVSQDSPLHF.

This chain joins TRBV28 and TRBJ1-2, with D unclear. Germline V CDR1 and CDR2: MDHEN, SYDVKM. V was clipped by 3 bases and J by 3 bases, with 11 bases between them. The CDR3 length is 14 residues. CDR3 sequence: CASSFPGFYYGYTF. CDR3 DNA: TGTGCCAGCAGTTTCCCGGGATTTTACTATGGCTACACCTTC.

The gene calls are TRBV29-1 and TRBJ1-2; 7 positions agree with TRBD1. Germline V lookup: CDR1 SQVTM, CDR2 ANQGSEA. The CDR3 sequence is 10 residues long. J lost 5 bases, V lost 8 bases, and 2 bases had no gene match. The CDR3 DNA reads TGCAGCACACAGGGGTATGGCTACACCTTC. Translation: CSTQGYGYTF. Looking up the rest from reference TRBV29-1 and TRBJ1-2 gives the full variable domain: SAVISQKPSRDICQRGTSLTIQCQVDSQVTMMFWYRQQPGQSLTLIATANQGSEATYESGFVIDKFPISRPNLTFSTLTVSNMSPEDSSIYLCSTQGYGYTFGSGTRLTVV.

A single count supports this clone. The chain employs TRBV4-2 and TRBJ2-1, with 7 bases lining up with TRBD2. V was pared by 0 bases and J by 2 bases, with 7 bases of the junction left unmatched. CDR1 is LGHNA, CDR2 YNFKEQ, per germline. This CDR3 spans 17 amino acids. The CDR3 DNA follows: TGTGCCAGCAGCCAAGATGGGGGGACTACTACCTACAATGAGCAGTTCTTC. As protein: CASSQDGGTTTYNEQFF.

V and J are TRBV19 and TRBJ1-6; no clear D gene. Germline values: CDR1 LNHDA, CDR2 SQIVND (reference sequence). V was clipped by 4 bases and J by 7 bases, with 5 bases between them. There are 12 residues in the CDR3. The chain's CDR3 is CASSTPNSPLHF. CDR3 DNA: TGTGCCAGTAGTACCCCGAATTCACCCCTCCACTTT.

This clone was detected only once. The chain links TRBV15 to TRBJ2-6, with D possibly being TRBD1 or TRBD2 (6 bases each). CDR1 LNHNV and CDR2 YYDKDF come from the germline V gene (reference sequence). This CDR3 has 16 amino acids. The V and J ends lost 4 bases and 0 bases respectively, with 10 bases between them. CDR3 in DNA: TGTGCCACCAGCAAAGAGGGGGGCTCTGGGGCCAACGTCCTGACTTTC. Its translation is CATSKEGGSGANVLTF.

The chain combines TRBV29-1 with TRBJ2-2, with 8 positions matching TRBD1. Germline-derived CDR1 and CDR2 are SQVTM and ANQGSEA. The CDR3 has 13 residues. With 4 bases clipped from V and 5 bases from J, the junction kept 3 bases outside the gene matches. The CDR3 loop is CSVGQGATGELFF. CDR3 DNA: TGCAGCGTTGGGCAGGGGGCGACCGGGGAGCTGTTTTTT.

The chain joins TRBV19 to TRBJ1-4; 7 positions agree with TRBD1. The length of the CDR3 is 17 residues. Losses at the gene ends were 6 bases for V and 8 bases for J; bases not matched to a gene: 18. Germline V gene sequence: CDR1 LNHDA, CDR2 SQIVND (reference sequence). CDR3 in amino acids: CASSFAGARRGGEKLFF. The CDR3 DNA sequence: TGTGCCAGTAGCTTCGCAGGGGCCCGAAGAGGGGGCGAAAAACTGTTTTTT.

In nucleotides, the CDR3 is TGTGCCAGCAGCCCCCCCCTGCGCTTTACAGCGGACCAGCCCCAGCATTTT. Amino acid sequence: CASSPPLRFTADQPQHF. This chain joins TRBV28 and TRBJ1-5; no firm D call. Germline assignment: CDR1 MDHEN and CDR2 SYDVKM. Trimming cost V 6 bases and J 7 bases, with 25 bases left between them. The CDR3 covers 17 residues.

J is TRBJ2-5 and V is TRBV5-5; possibly TRBD1 for D (5 bases). Trimming removed 3 bases at V and 2 bases at J, with 11 bases between. Per the germline V gene, CDR1 is SGHKS and CDR2 is YYEKEE (reference sequence). The CDR3 sequence is 14 residues long. CDR3 residues: CASSYGHSQETQYF. The CDR3 bases are TGTGCCAGCAGCTATGGACATTCTCAAGAGACCCAGTACTTC.

The J gene is TRBJ1-5, the V gene TRBV3-1 (or the pseudogene TRBV3-2); D not certain. Germline V gene lookup returns CDR1 LGHDT and CDR2 YNNKEL (reference sequence). CDR3 length equals 13 residues. The V end was cut by 4 bases, the J end by 5 bases, with 9 bases between. The CDR3: CASSLGNDQPQHF. The CDR3 coding sequence is TGTGCCAGCAGCCTCGGGAATGATCAGCCCCAGCATTTT.

This clone appeared once. The J gene is TRBJ1-4, the V gene TRBV28; TRBD1 matches at 8 bases. From germline, CDR1 is MDHEN and CDR2 SYDVKM. The CDR3 length is 16 residues. Trimming removed 5 bases from V and 2 bases from J; junction bases left unmatched: 7. The CDR3 reads CASSPDRVGTNEKLFF. CDR3 bases: TGTGCCAGCAGTCCGGACAGGGTTGGGACTAATGAAAAACTGTTTTTT.

V usage is TRBV19 and J usage is TRBJ2-1; 10 bases map to TRBD2. In germline, CDR1 is LNHDA, CDR2 SQIVND (reference sequence). V lost 4 bases and J lost 0; bases outside the gene matches: 9. CDR3 length: 18 amino acids. CDR3 sequence reads: CASSKIAGGRSSYNEQFF. The CDR3 DNA sequence: TGTGCCAGTAGTAAAATAGCGGGAGGCCGGAGCTCCTACAATGAGCAGTTCTTC.

The chain has TRBV6-6 and TRBJ2-3; 12 nucleotides match TRBD2. V shed 4 bases and J 4 bases; nucleotides not matched to a gene: 3. Germline CDR1 is MNHNY and CDR2 is SVGAGI (reference sequence). CDR3 length: 15 amino acids. The CDR3: CASSFLAGGADTQYF. The CDR3 nucleotides read TGTGCCAGCAGTTTCCTAGCGGGAGGGGCAGATACGCAGTATTTT.